These 5 T cell receptor beta chains came from one sample sequenced in a study of glioma-infiltrating T cells after dendritic cell vaccination. Time point reported: after dendritic cell vaccination, including at tumor progression/relapse. The method was immunoSEQ multiplex PCR; TCRdb's version includes in-frame clones alone and lacks a portion of them. The data contain 80,000 to 95,000 clones, 85% of them singletons. This material consisted of blood, taken after dendritic cell vaccination. The receptors here all came from a human donor with glioblastoma.

CDR3 sequence reads: CASSLDQAKANTGELFF. CDR3 nucleotide sequence: TGTGCCAGCAGTTTAGACCAGGCGAAAGCGAACACCGGGGAGCTGTTTTTT. The rearrangement uses TRBV27 and TRBJ2-2; no clear D. This CDR3 comprises 17 residues. CDR1 is MNHEY, CDR2 SMNVEV, per germline (reference sequence). Trimming removed 2 bases at V and 0 bases at J, with 13 bases between.

The rearrangement uses TRBV4-2 and TRBJ2-7; 9 bases are shared with TRBD2. V was clipped by 8 bases and J by 2 bases; unmatched bases: 4. CDR1 is LGHNA and CDR2 is YNFKEQ in the germline V gene. CDR3 length: 13 residues. The CDR3: CASGREGPYEQYF. As DNA, the CDR3 is TGTGCCAGCGGGCGGGAGGGCCCCTACGAGCAGTACTTC.

The count of this clone is one. This chain uses TRBV19 with TRBJ1-5; TRBD1 might be the D (5 bases). The germline V gene encodes CDR1 LNHDA and CDR2 SQIVND (reference sequence). The length of the CDR3 is 15 residues. Trimming pared 6 bases from V and 0 bases from J, leaving 12 bases between. CDR3 loop: CASRPDRNSNQPQHF. The CDR3 DNA is TGTGCCAGTAGGCCCGACAGAAATAGCAATCAGCCCCAGCATTTT.

The chain recombines TRBV7-8 with TRBJ2-1, with 10 bases fitting TRBD2. V gave up 1 base and J gave up 10 bases; unmatched junction bases: 1. Germline loops: CDR1 SGHVS, CDR2 FQNEAQ. This CDR3 contains 13 residues. The chain's CDR3 is CASSLETSGEQFF. In DNA form, the CDR3 reads TGTGCCAGCAGCTTAGAGACTAGCGGGGAGCAGTTCTTC. The whole variable domain, filled in from reference TRBV7-8 and TRBJ2-1, reads GAGVSQSPRYKVAKRGQDVALRCDPISGHVSLFWYQQALGQGPEFLTYFQNEAQLDKSGLPSDRFFAERPEGSVSTLKIQRTQQEDSAVYLCASSLETSGEQFFGPGTRLTVL.

The genes are TRBV6-6 and TRBJ1-5; TRBD1 aligns across 7 bases. The CDR3 runs 15 residues. Germline CDR1 is MNHNY and CDR2 is SVGAGI (reference sequence). Trimming took 5 bases from V and 1 from J; bases not matched to a gene: 5. This CDR3 is CASSVTGTSNQPQHF. The DNA of the CDR3 is TGTGCCAGCAGTGTGACAGGGACAAGCAATCAGCCCCAGCATTTT.